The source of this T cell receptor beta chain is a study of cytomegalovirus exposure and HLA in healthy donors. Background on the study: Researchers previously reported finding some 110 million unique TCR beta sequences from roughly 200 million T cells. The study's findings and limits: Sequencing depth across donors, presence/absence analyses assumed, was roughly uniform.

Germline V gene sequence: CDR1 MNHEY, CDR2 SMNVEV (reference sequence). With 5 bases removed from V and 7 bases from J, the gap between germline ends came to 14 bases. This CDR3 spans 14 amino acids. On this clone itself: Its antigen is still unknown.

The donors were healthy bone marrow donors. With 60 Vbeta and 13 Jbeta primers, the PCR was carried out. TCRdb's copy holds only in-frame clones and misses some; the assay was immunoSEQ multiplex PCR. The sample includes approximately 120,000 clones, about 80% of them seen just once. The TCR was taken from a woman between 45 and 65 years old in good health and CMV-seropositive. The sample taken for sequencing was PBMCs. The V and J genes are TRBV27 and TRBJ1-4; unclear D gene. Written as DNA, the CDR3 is TGTGCCAGCAGTAGCAGGATGGGTAGTGAAAAACTGTTTTTT. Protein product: CASSSRMGSEKLFF.